Below are 6 T cell receptor beta chains sequenced from a single sample in a study of blood T cell repertoires in COVID-19. Using immunoSEQ multiplex PCR, the repertoire was profiled, and TCRdb retains in-frame clones only, with some absent. The sample includes about 180,000 clones, 83% of them seen just once. The sequenced sample consisted of peripheral blood. The source is a woman in her 70s with COVID-19, enrolled during active disease.

This chain joins TRBV7-8 and TRBJ2-6; D is undetermined. With 2 bases removed from V and 8 bases from J, the gap between germline ends came to 10 bases. This CDR3 has 14 residues. Germline assignment: CDR1 SGHVS and CDR2 FQNEAQ. The CDR3, as DNA: TGTGCCAGCAGCTTATCGGGTCCCTCCAACGTCCTGACTTTC. Protein product: CASSLSGPSNVLTF.

This clone has only a few counts. V is TRBV28 and J is TRBJ1-5; 11 bases are shared with TRBD1. With V trimmed by 8 bases and J by 0 bases, 9 bases remained unmatched. Germline CDR1 is MDHEN and CDR2 is SYDVKM. The CDR3 consists of 17 residues. The CDR3 sequence is CASLSPDRGLSNQPQHF. DNA for the CDR3: TGTGCCAGCCTCTCCCCGGACAGGGGGCTTAGCAATCAGCCCCAGCATTTT.

V gene TRBV30 combines with J gene TRBJ2-7, with 10 bases aligning to TRBD2. This CDR3 has 13 amino acids. Germline trimming cut 3 bases from V and 5 bases from J; bases unmatched to any gene: 4. From germline, CDR1 is GTSNPN and CDR2 SVGIG (reference sequence). The CDR3 nucleotides are TGTGCCTGGAGGTTAGCGGGGGGACACGAGCAGTACTTC. This codes for CAWRLAGGHEQYF.

The chain is built from TRBV7-2 and TRBJ2-2; a possible D gene is TRBD2 (6 bases). Trimming removed 0 bases at V and 7 bases at J, with 15 bases between. The CDR3 extends over 16 amino acids. CDR1 and CDR2 from the germline V gene are SGHTA and FQGNSA. This CDR3 is CASSLAWRGEGGELFF. The CDR3 coding sequence is TGTGCCAGCAGCTTAGCGTGGAGGGGAGAAGGCGGGGAGCTGTTTTTT.

The gene calls are TRBV28 and TRBJ1-5; 7 bases agree with TRBD1. This CDR3 comprises 14 residues. Trimming cost V 5 bases and J 7 bases; bases outside gene matches: 8. Germline CDR1 MDHEN, CDR2 SYDVKM. The CDR3 is CASSPYPGQQPQHF. In DNA form, the CDR3 reads TGTGCCAGCAGTCCCTATCCGGGACAGCAGCCCCAGCATTTT.

This chain connects TRBV7-2 to TRBJ1-2; D remains ambiguous. The CDR3 extends over 14 amino acids. The germline V and J ends were trimmed by 0 bases and 0 bases, with 5 bases remaining between them. CDR1 SGHTA and CDR2 FQGNSA come from the germline V gene. This CDR3 reads CASSLARSNYGYTF. The CDR3 DNA is TGTGCCAGCAGCTTAGCGCGTTCTAACTATGGCTACACCTTC. Full variable domain (missing parts from reference TRBV7-2 and TRBJ1-2): GAGVSQSPSNKVTEKGKDVELRCDPISGHTALYWYRQSLGQGLEFLIYFQGNSAPDKSGLPSDRFSAERTGGSVSTLTIQRTQQEDSAVYLCASSLARSNYGYTFGSGTRLTVV.